These T cell receptor beta chains were read from a single sample in a study of OX40 agonist ivuxolimab in advanced cancers. The table came from immunoSEQ multiplex PCR; TCRdb's copy has only in-frame clones and leaves some out. This repertoire shows around 41,000 clones, around four fifths found once; its top ten account for around 2.7%. The starting material was CD4+ or CD8+ T cells sorted from blood, obtained in a trial of the OX40 agonist ivuxolimab. These receptors all come from an adult with an advanced solid tumor such as melanoma, head and neck, liver or kidney cancer. Each CDR3 is given without its conserved first and last residue. Each record gives: V gene, CDR3 protein.

V: TRBV18
CDR3: ATAGTGISTIY

V: TRBV11-2
CDR3: ASSYRDRGEQF

V: TRBV7-6
CDR3: ASSLEAGANTEAF

V: TRBV12-5
CDR3: ASGSIAGPSYEQY

V: TRBV5-1
CDR3: ASSSRGPRSYEQY

V: TRBV18
CDR3: ASSPNHEQY

V: TRBV21-1
CDR3: ASSEKGLTGETPYGYT

V: TRBV28
CDR3: ASRPRTSGSYEQY

V: TRBV19
CDR3: ASSGLAAYNEQF

V: TRBV7-9
CDR3: ASSHDGTEAF

V: TRBV5-5
CDR3: ASTGANTGELF

V: TRBV5-1
CDR3: ASSLRWRNTGELF

V: TRBV7-8
CDR3: ASSLESWNEQF

V: TRBV14
CDR3: ASSQLLGLAGWETQY